This TCR beta chain was sequenced during a study of blood T cells in healthy people across ages. Every participating donor contributed about 10 milliliters of peripheral blood through a draw. A sample-barcoded 5' primer and a J-beta primer mix were used in a second PCR of about 6 to 12 cycles. TCRdb used MiXCR to reprocess the 5' RACE reads, holding one entry per CDR3 protein. The sample has over a million distinct CDR3 sequences; under 55% are singletons. Material: blood. The source of this sequence is a woman aged 55-75 years in good health.

CDR3 sequence (DNA): TGTGCCAGCACCACGGGGGGAACGAACACCGGGGAGCTGTTTTTT. The encoded protein is CASTTGGTNTGELFF. The gene calls are TRBV6-6 and TRBJ2-2; 7 nucleotides match TRBD2. The germline gives CDR1 MNHNY, CDR2 SVGAGI (reference sequence). V lost 7 bases to trimming and J lost 0 bases; unmatched junction nucleotides: 5. There are 15 residues in the CDR3.